Each of the 21 T cell receptor beta chains below was sequenced from the same sample in a study of blood T cells in healthy people across ages. The use of a sample-barcoded 5' primer and a J-beta primer mix characterized a second PCR of roughly 6 to 11 cycles. TCRdb passed the 5' RACE reads through MiXCR, listing each CDR3 protein once. This sample has hundreds of thousands of distinct CDR3 sequences, with over 45% found just once. The sequencing input was blood. The receptors come from a woman aged 60-70 years in good health.

The rearrangement uses TRBV6-6 and TRBJ2-1; the D is unclear. The V and J ends lost 7 bases and 10 bases respectively, with 20 bases between them. CDR1 is MNHNY and CDR2 is SVGAGI in the germline V gene (reference sequence). The CDR3 length is 14 residues. The CDR3 DNA reads TGTGCCAGCAAAGGCACAGCGAACACCGGGGAGCAGTTCTTC. Translated, it gives CASKGTANTGEQFF.

The V call is TRBV7-2, the J call TRBJ1-6, with a weak D call TRBD1 (6 bases). This CDR3 spans 16 amino acids. CDR1 and CDR2 (germline): SGHTA, FQGNSA. V lost 3 bases to trimming and J lost 2 bases, with 11 bases between them. Here the CDR3 reads CASSFTGLAYNSPLHF. The CDR3 DNA sequence: TGTGCCAGCAGCTTTACAGGGTTGGCCTATAATTCACCCCTCCACTTT.

Regarding this clonotype: A read error may produce the germline difference seen at one junction end. The chain joins TRBV7-8 to TRBJ2-1; TRBD2 matches at 7 bases. There are 16 residues in the CDR3. Germline assignment: CDR1 SGHVS and CDR2 FQNEAQ. CDR3 sequence reads: CVSSLVGRNSYNEQFF. For the CDR3, the DNA is TGTGTCAGCAGCTTAGTCGGGAGGAACTCCTACAATGAGCAGTTCTTC.

The genes are TRBV4-3 and TRBJ1-2; 7 nucleotides line up with TRBD1. Germline assignment: CDR1 LGHNA and CDR2 YSLEER. Trimming cost V 4 bases and J 5 bases; bases outside gene matches: 4. The CDR3 extends over 13 amino acids. In DNA form, the CDR3 reads TGCGCCAGCAGCCTTGACAGGGAATATGGCTACACCTTC. Translation gives CASSLDREYGYTF.

The chain has TRBV10-3 and TRBJ2-3; D tentatively fits TRBD1 or TRBD2 (5 bases each). Germline V lookup: CDR1 ENHRY, CDR2 SYGVKD. V was shortened by 2 bases and J by 3 bases, with 12 bases between the two germline ends. The CDR3 consists of 15 residues. The chain's CDR3 is CAISEVGVGTDTQYF. The CDR3 DNA reads as TGTGCCATCAGTGAGGTGGGGGTAGGAACAGATACGCAGTATTTT.

This clonotype was seen at least ten times. The J gene is TRBJ1-2, the V gene TRBV3-1; D gene unclear. With 4 bases removed from V and 2 bases from J, the gap between germline ends came to 17 bases. Germline V gene data show CDR1 as LGHDT and CDR2 as YNNKEL (reference sequence). There are 16 residues in the CDR3. CDR3 nucleotides: TGTGCCAGCAGCCCGGTACCGAATGGGCAAAACTATGGCTACACCTTC. It encodes CASSPVPNGQNYGYTF.

This clonotype was seen a few times. The rearrangement joins TRBV20-1 to TRBJ2-5; 9 bases fit TRBD1. The CDR3 spans 15 residues. Trimming took 1 base from V and 2 from J; bases not matched to a gene: 5. The germline gives CDR1 DFQATT, CDR2 SNEGSKA (reference sequence). CDR3 coding DNA: TGCAGTGCTAGAGGGGACAGGGCTAATCAAGAGACCCAGTACTTC. This sequence encodes CSARGDRANQETQYF.

Turning to this clonotype: This sequence may be a read error, since a much larger clone differs from it by one base. The chain uses TRBV20-1 and TRBJ2-1; unclear D gene. Germline lookup yields CDR1 DFQATT and CDR2 SNEGSKA (reference sequence). The CDR3 runs 13 residues. V dropped 3 bases and J dropped 0 bases, with 6 bases sitting between them. CDR3 sequence: CSASESSYNEQFF. CDR3 bases: TGCAGTGCTAGCGAGAGCTCCTACAATGAGCAGTTCTTC.

This clonotype was recorded many times. The chain is built from TRBV20-1 and TRBJ2-1; 9 bases map to TRBD2. CDR1 and CDR2 from the germline V gene are DFQATT and SNEGSKA (reference sequence). The CDR3 length is 16 residues. The ends lost 3 bases at V and 5 bases at J; junction bases unmatched: 11. The DNA of the CDR3 is TGCAGTGCTAGCCGTCCCGCGGGGGGGACAGACAATGAGCAGTTCTTC. Translating gives CSASRPAGGTDNEQFF.

The genes are TRBV20-1 and TRBJ2-1; 13 nucleotides align to TRBD2. V shed 3 bases and J 8 bases; nucleotides not matched to a gene: 10. The CDR3 totals 16 residues. The V gene's germline CDR1 is DFQATT and CDR2 SNEGSKA (reference sequence). This CDR3 reads CSASTGTSGVYDEQFF. The DNA of the CDR3 is TGCAGTGCTAGTACCGGGACTAGCGGGGTTTATGATGAGCAGTTCTTC.

The V and J genes are TRBV7-2 and TRBJ2-2, with TRBD1 matching 7 bases. The CDR3 runs to 18 residues. V dropped 1 base and J dropped 0; count of bases not matched to a gene: 8. Germline V gene lookup returns CDR1 SGHTA and CDR2 FQGNSA. CDR3 sequence: CASSLVRADRANTGELFF. The CDR3 DNA follows: TGTGCCAGCAGCTTAGTTCGGGCCGACAGGGCGAACACCGGGGAGCTGTTTTTT. Drawing the rest from reference TRBV7-2 and TRBJ2-2, the complete variable domain is GAGVSQSPSNKVTEKGKDVELRCDPISGHTALYWYRQSLGQGLEFLIYFQGNSAPDKSGLPSDRFSAERTGGSVSTLTIQRTQQEDSAVYLCASSLVRADRANTGELFFGEGSRLTVL.

This clonotype was detected many times. The chain has TRBV18 and TRBJ2-4; D not resolved. The germline V and J ends were trimmed by 8 bases and 0 bases, with 8 bases remaining between them. This CDR3 is built from 13 residues. Germline V gene sequence: CDR1 KGHSH, CDR2 LQKENI. CDR3 DNA sequence: TGTGCCAGCAGCCGCGAAGCCAAAAACATTCAGTACTTC. Translating gives CASSREAKNIQYF.

This clonotype was detected ten times or more. V usage is TRBV7-2 and J usage is TRBJ1-2; D ambiguous. The CDR3 consists of 13 residues. V was cut by 1 base and J by 8 bases, with 11 bases left in between. Looked up from germline, CDR1 is SGHTA and CDR2 is FQGNSA. CDR3 coding DNA: TGTGCCAGCAGCTTAGACGTTTCGGGAGGCTACACCTTC. It specifies CASSLDVSGGYTF.

V and J are TRBV7-9 and TRBJ1-1, with D possibly TRBD1 on 5 matching bases. This CDR3 has 12 amino acids. Trimming cost V 4 bases and J 10 bases, with 13 bases left between them. The germline gives CDR1 SEHNR, CDR2 FQNEAQ (reference sequence). This chain's CDR3 is CASSSGALGAFF. CDR3 DNA: TGTGCCAGCAGCTCCGGGGCTCTAGGAGCTTTCTTT.

This clonotype was detected only a few times. The V call is TRBV4-3, the J call TRBJ2-7; D gene unclear. Germline assignment: CDR1 LGHNA and CDR2 YSLEER. V was trimmed by 1 base and J by 0 bases, leaving 10 bases between them. This CDR3 contains 15 residues. CDR3 nucleotides: TGCGCCAGCAGCCAAGGGTCCTCAAGCTCCTACGAGCAGTACTTC. Its protein product is CASSQGSSSSYEQYF.

This clonotype was seen only once. The CDR3 nucleotides read TGTGCCAGCAGCTTAGAATGGGGGAACACAGATACGCAGTATTTT. This sequence encodes CASSLEWGNTDTQYF. This chain connects TRBV7-2 to TRBJ2-3, with D perhaps assigned TRBD1 or TRBD2 (5 bases each). Trimming left V 1 base short and J 2 bases short, with 10 bases between. There are 15 residues in the CDR3. Per the germline V gene, CDR1 is SGHTA and CDR2 is FQGNSA. The full variable domain, rest sourced from reference TRBV7-2 and TRBJ2-3, is GAGVSQSPSNKVTEKGKDVELRCDPISGHTALYWYRQSLGQGLEFLIYFQGNSAPDKSGLPSDRFSAERTGGSVSTLTIQRTQQEDSAVYLCASSLEWGNTDTQYFGPGTRLTVL.

This clonotype was observed a handful of times. This chain joins TRBV6-2 or TRBV6-3 and TRBJ1-2; D is possibly TRBD1 (5 bases). The CDR3 spans 15 residues. Germline values: CDR1 MNHEY, CDR2 SVGEGT. V was trimmed by 0 bases and J by 4 bases, leaving 12 bases between them. The CDR3 DNA reads TGTGCCAGCAGTTACTCCCAGGGAAGTGGCTATGGCTACACCTTC. As protein: CASSYSQGSGYGYTF.

Only a few counts were recorded for this clonotype. The J gene is TRBJ2-5, the V gene TRBV6-5, with 7 bases matching TRBD2. The CDR3 covers 15 residues. CDR1 and CDR2 (germline): MNHEY, SVGAGI. V lost 6 bases, J lost 11 bases, and 18 bases stayed unmatched. The CDR3 protein is CASRATSAYYNEQYF. The CDR3 nucleotides are TGTGCCAGCAGAGCCACTAGCGCTTACTACAATGAGCAGTACTTC.

This chain connects TRBV10-3 to TRBJ1-1; TRBD1 aligns across 7 bases. The CDR3 is 15 residues long. V shed 0 bases, J shed 1 base, and the junction held 2 bases outside the gene matches. CDR1 ENHRY and CDR2 SYGVKD come from the germline V gene. In DNA, the CDR3 is TGTGCCATCAGTGAGTCGGACAGGACGAACACTGAAGCTTTCTTT. This codes for CAISESDRTNTEAFF.

The chain joins TRBV5-4 to TRBJ2-1; 7 bases line up with TRBD2. Gene TRBJ2-7 matches the end of the DNA better, so the J call may be wrong. In germline, CDR1 is SGHNT, CDR2 YYREEE (reference sequence). The CDR3 spans 15 residues. The DNA of the CDR3 is TGTGCCAGCACTAGCGGAGTTGACTCCTACAATGAGCAGTACTTC. It yields the protein CASTSGVDSYNEQYF.

The genes are TRBV29-1 and TRBJ2-1; D possibly corresponds to TRBD1 (6 bases). Per germline, CDR1 SQVTM and CDR2 ANQGSEA. V was cut by 6 bases and J by 10 bases, with 19 bases left in between. CDR3 length: 13 residues. This CDR3 is CSVVLDRTYEQFF. Written as DNA, the CDR3 is TGCAGCGTGGTTCTTGACAGGACCTACGAGCAGTTCTTC.